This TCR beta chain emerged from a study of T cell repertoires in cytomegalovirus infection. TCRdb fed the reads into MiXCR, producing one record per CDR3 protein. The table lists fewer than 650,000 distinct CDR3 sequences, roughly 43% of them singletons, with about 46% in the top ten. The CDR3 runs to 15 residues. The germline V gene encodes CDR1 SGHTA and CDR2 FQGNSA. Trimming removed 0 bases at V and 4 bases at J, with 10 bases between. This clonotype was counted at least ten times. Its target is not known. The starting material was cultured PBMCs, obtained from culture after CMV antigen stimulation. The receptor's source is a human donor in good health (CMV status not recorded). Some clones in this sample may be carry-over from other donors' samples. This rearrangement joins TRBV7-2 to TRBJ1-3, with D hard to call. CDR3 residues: CASSLAPGLGNTIYF. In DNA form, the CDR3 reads TGTGCCAGCAGCTTAGCCCCTGGGTTAGGAAACACCATATATTTT. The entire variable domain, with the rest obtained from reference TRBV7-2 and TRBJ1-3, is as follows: GAGVSQSPSNKVTEKGKDVELRCDPISGHTALYWYRQSLGQGLEFLIYFQGNSAPDKSGLPSDRFSAERTGGSVSTLTIQRTQQEDSAVYLCASSLAPGLGNTIYFGEGSWLTVV.